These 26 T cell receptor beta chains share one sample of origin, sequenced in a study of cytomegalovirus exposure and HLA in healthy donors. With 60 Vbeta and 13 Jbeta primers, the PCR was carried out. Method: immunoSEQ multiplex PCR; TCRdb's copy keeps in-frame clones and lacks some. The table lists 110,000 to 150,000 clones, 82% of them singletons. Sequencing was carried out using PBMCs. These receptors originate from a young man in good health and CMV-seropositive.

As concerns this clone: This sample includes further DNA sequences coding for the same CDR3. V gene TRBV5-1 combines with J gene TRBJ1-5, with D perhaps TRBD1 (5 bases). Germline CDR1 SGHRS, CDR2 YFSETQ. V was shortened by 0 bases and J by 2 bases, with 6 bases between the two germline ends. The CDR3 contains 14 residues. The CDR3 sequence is CASSLEGGNQPQHF. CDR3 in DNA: TGCGCCAGCAGCTTGGAAGGGGGCAATCAGCCCCAGCATTTT.

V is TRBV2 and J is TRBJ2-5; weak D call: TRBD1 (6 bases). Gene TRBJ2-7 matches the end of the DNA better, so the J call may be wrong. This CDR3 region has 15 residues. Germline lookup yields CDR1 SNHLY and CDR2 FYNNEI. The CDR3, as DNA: TGTGCCAGCAGAGGAGACAGGTCAGACCCCTACGAGCAGTACTTC. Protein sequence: CASRGDRSDPYEQYF.

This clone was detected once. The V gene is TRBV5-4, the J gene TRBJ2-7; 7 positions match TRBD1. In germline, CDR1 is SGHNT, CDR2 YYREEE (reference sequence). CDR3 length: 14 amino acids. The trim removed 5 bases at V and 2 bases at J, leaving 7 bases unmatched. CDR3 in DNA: TGTGCCAGCAGGGGGGACAGAACGACCTACGAGCAGTACTTC. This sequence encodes CASRGDRTTYEQYF.

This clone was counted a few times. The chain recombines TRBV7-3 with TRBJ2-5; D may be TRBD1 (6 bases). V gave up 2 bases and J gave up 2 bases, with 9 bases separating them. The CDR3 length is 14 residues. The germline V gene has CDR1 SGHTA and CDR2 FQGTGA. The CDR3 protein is CASSLFGQQETQYF. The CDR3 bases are TGTGCCAGCAGCTTATTTGGACAGCAAGAGACCCAGTACTTC.

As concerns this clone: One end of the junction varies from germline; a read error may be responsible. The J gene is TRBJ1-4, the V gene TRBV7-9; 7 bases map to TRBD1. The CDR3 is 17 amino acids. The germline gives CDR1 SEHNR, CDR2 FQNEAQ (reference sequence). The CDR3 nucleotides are TGTTCCAGCAGCTTATACCCGCCGACAGGGTTTGGGGAAAAACTGTTTTTT. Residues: CSSSLYPPTGFGEKLFF.

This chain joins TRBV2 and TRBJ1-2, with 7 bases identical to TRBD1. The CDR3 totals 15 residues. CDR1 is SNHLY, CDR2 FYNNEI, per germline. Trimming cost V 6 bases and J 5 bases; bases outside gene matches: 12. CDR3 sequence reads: CASSFLGTATYGYTF. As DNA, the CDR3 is TGTGCCAGCAGCTTCCTTGGGACAGCCACATATGGCTACACCTTC.

The CDR3 coding sequence is TGTGCCAGCAGTGATAACACCGCAGGTCTGCTGTTTTTT. It yields the protein CASSDNTAGLLFF. The chain links TRBV2 to TRBJ1-4; the D is unclear. CDR3 size: 13 residues. V lost 3 bases and J 14 bases, leaving 16 bases between the germline ends. CDR1 is SNHLY and CDR2 is FYNNEI in the germline V gene.

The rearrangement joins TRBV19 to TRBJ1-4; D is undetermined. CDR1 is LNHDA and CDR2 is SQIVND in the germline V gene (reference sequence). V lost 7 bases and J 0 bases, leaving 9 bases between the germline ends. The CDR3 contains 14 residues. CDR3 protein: CASMEHATNEKLFF. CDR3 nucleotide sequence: TGTGCCAGTATGGAGCATGCAACTAATGAAAAACTGTTTTTT.

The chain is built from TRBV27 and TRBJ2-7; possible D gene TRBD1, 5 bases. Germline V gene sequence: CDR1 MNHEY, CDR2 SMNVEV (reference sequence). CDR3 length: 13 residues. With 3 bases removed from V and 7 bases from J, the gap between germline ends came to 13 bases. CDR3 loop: CASSFLGRAEQYF. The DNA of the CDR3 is TGTGCCAGCAGTTTTCTAGGCAGGGCGGAGCAGTACTTC.

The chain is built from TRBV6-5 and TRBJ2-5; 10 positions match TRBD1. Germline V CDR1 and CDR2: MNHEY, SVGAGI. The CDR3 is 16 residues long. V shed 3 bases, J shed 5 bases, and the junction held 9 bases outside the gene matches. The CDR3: CASSYSSGTGEETQYF. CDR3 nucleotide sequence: TGTGCCAGCAGTTATTCCAGCGGGACAGGGGAGGAGACCCAGTACTTC.

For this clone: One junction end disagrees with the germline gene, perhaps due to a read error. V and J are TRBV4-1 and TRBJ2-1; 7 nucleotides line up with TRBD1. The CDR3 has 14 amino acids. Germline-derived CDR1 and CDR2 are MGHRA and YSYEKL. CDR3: CASSHTGDSNERFF. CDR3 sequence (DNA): TGCGCCAGCAGCCACACAGGGGATAGCAATGAGCGGTTCTTC.

The CDR3 here is CASSSGQVREKLFF. The CDR3 DNA sequence: TGTGCCAGCAGTTCCGGACAGGTTCGGGAAAAACTGTTTTTT. This chain joins TRBV28 and TRBJ1-4, with 7 bases fitting TRBD1. Per germline, CDR1 MDHEN and CDR2 SYDVKM. The CDR3 loop spans 14 amino acids. The junction had 7 bases not matched to a gene; V was cut back by 4 bases and J by 8 bases.

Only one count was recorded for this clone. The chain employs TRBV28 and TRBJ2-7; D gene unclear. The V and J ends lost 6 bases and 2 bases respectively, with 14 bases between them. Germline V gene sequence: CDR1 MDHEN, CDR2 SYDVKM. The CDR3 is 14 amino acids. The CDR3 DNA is TGTGCCAGCAGATTGCTCGGGTCCACCTACGAGCAGTACTTC. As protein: CASRLLGSTYEQYF.

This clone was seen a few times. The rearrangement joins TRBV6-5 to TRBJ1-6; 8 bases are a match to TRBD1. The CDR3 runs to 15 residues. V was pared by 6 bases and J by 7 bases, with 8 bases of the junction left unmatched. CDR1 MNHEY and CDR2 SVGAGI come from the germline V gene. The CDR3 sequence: CASSKGQALNSPLHF. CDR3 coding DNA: TGTGCCAGCAGCAAGGGACAGGCATTAAATTCACCCCTCCACTTT.

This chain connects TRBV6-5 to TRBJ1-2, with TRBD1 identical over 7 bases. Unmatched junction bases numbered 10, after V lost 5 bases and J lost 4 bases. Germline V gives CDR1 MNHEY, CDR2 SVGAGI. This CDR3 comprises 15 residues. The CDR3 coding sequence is TGTGCCAGCAGTACTTCACAGGGGAGCGTCTATGGCTACACCTTC. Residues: CASSTSQGSVYGYTF.

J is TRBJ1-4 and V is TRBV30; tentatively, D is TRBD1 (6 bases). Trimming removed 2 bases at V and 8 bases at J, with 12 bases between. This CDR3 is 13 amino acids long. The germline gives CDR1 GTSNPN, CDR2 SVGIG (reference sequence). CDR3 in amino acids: CAWSKQGGEKLFF. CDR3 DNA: TGTGCCTGGAGTAAACAGGGAGGGGAAAAACTGTTTTTT.

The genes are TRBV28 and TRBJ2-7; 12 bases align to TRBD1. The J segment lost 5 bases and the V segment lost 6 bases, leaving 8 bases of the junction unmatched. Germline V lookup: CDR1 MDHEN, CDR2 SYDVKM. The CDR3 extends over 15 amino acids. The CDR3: CASSSPGQGAHEQYF. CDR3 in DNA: TGTGCCAGCAGCTCACCGGGACAGGGGGCCCACGAGCAGTACTTC.

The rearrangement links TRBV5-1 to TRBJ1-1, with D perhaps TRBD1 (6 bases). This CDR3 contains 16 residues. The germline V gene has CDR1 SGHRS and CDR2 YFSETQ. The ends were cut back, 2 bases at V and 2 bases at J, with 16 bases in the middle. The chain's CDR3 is CASSFLADRSNTEAFF. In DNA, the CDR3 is TGCGCCAGCAGCTTCCTCGCGGACAGATCAAACACTGAAGCTTTCTTT.

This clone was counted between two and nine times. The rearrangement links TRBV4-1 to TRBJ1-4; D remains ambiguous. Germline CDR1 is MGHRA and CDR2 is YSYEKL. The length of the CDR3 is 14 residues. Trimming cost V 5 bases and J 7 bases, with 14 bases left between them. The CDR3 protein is CASSYGSEGEKLFF. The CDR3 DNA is TGCGCCAGCAGCTACGGCAGCGAGGGTGAAAAACTGTTTTTT.

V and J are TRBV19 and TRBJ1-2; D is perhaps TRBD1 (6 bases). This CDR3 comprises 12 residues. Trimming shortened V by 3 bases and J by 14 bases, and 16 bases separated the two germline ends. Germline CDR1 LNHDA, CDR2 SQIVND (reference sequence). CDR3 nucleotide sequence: TGTGCCAGTAGTATCCCTGACAGGCCAGGAACCTTC. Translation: CASSIPDRPGTF.

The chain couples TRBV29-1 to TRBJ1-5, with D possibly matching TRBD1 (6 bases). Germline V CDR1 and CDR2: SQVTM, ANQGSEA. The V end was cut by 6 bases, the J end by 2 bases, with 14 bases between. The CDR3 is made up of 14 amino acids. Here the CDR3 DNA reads TGCAGCGTCGGGGGGGCACAACGCAATCAGCCCCAGCATTTT. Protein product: CSVGGAQRNQPQHF.

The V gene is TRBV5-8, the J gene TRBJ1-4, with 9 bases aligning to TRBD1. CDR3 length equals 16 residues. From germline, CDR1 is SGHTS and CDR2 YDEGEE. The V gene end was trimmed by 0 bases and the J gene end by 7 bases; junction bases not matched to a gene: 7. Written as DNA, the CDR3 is TGTGCCAGCAGCTTGGGGACAGGGGTTGTGGGTGAAAAACTGTTTTTT. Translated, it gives CASSLGTGVVGEKLFF.

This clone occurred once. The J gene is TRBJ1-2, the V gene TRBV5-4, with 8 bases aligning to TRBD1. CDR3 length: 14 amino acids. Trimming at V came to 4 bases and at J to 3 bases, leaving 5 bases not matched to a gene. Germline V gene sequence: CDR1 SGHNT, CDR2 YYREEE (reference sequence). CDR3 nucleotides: TGTGCCAGCAGCCGTAAGACAGGGGACTATGGCTACACCTTC. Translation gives CASSRKTGDYGYTF.

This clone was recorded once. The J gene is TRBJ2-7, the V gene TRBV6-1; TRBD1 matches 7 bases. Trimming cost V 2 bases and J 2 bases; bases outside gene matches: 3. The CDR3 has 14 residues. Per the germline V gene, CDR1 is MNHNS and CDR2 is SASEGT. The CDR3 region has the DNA TGTGCCAGCAGTGAACGAGGGGGCGCCTACGAGCAGTACTTC. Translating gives CASSERGGAYEQYF.

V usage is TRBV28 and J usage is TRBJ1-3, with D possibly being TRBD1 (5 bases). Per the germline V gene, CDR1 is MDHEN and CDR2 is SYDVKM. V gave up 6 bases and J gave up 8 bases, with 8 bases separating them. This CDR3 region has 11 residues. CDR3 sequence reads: CASRAGDTIYF. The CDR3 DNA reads TGTGCCAGCAGGGCGGGGGACACCATATATTTT.

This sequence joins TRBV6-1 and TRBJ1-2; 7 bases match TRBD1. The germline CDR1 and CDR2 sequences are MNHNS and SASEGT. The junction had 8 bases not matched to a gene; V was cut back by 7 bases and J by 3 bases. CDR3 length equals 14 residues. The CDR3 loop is CASTPLGTDYGYTF. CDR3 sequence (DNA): TGTGCCAGCACCCCGTTGGGGACAGACTATGGCTACACCTTC.